Listed below are T cell receptor beta chains from one sample, sequenced in a study of cytomegalovirus exposure and HLA in healthy donors. Clones were read by immunoSEQ multiplex PCR, and TCRdb kept only the in-frame ones, dropping some. The table records 150,000 to 200,000 clones, about 80% of them present only once. Sequenced sample: PBMCs. The origin of the receptors is a middle-aged man in good health and CMV-seropositive. Each CDR3 is given with its conserved first and last residue. D genes are given only for firm matches. Rows may omit the clone size; those that give it use once, few, many or a size class.

>TRBJ2-2|NA|TRBD1|TRBV11-2
TGTGCCAGCAGCTTAGACACAGGGGTGAACACCGGGGAGCTGTTTTTT
CASSLDTGVNTGELFF
>TRBJ1-6|NA|TRBD1|TRBV30
TGTGCCTGGAGCCTCCGGGACAGGGTTAATTCACCCCTCCACTTT
CAWSLRDRVNSPLHF
>TRBJ2-7|NA|NA|TRBV7-7
TGTGCCAGCAGCTTATATGAGGGGGACTACGAGCAGTACTTC
CASSLYEGDYEQYF
>TRBJ2-1|NA|TRBD2|TRBV5-1
TGCGCCAGCAGCGTGGGGACTAGCGGGGGATGGGGTCGGAATGAGCAGTTCTTC
CASSVGTSGGWGRNEQFF
>TRBJ2-3|NA|NA|TRBV5-1
TGCGCCAGCAGCTTGATGACTAGGGGCACAGATACGCAGTATTTT
CASSLMTRGTDTQYF
>TRBJ2-7|few|TRBD1|TRBV7-2
TGTGCCAGCAGCCCGAAACCCGGGACAGGCTACGAGCAGTACTTC
CASSPKPGTGYEQYF
>TRBJ2-7|NA|NA|TRBV28
TGTGCCAGCAGGACGCCTTCCCTGGGAACAGGGTCCCGATCCTACGAGCAGTACTTC
CASRTPSLGTGSRSYEQYF
>TRBJ1-1|NA|TRBD1|TRBV7-9
TGTGCCAGCAGCCCCTCAGGGGGGAGGACTGAAGCTTTCTTT
CASSPSGGRTEAFF
>TRBJ1-6|NA|TRBD1|TRBV4-3
TGCGCCAGCAGCCAAGATTTCTACAGGGGGAGCTCCTATAATTCACCCCTCCACTTT
CASSQDFYRGSSYNSPLHF
>TRBJ2-4|once|TRBD1|TRBV7-2
TGTGCCAGCAGCTTAGCTCCAGGACAGGGTTGGAGCATTCAGTACTTC
CASSLAPGQGWSIQYF
>TRBJ1-2|NA|NA|TRBV14
TGTGCCAGCAGCCCTCAGGAAAACTATGGCTACACCTTC
CASSPQENYGYTF
>TRBJ1-6|NA|NA|TRBV9
TGTGCCAGCAGCTTGACGGACTCTAATTCACCCCTCCACTTT
CASSLTDSNSPLHF
>TRBJ2-7|NA|TRBD2|TRBV7-8
TGTGCCAGCAGCTCAAAAGGACTAGGTTCGTACGAGCAGTACTTC
CASSSKGLGSYEQYF
>TRBJ2-7|NA|TRBD1|TRBV7-8
TGTGCCAGCAGCCTAGGACAGGGGGCTAGGATCGAGCAGTACTTC
CASSLGQGARIEQYF
>TRBJ1-4|few|NA|TRBV5-4
TGTGCCAGCAGCAACAGGGCCCTTAATGAAAAACTGTTTTTT
CASSNRALNEKLFF
>TRBJ2-1|NA|TRBD2|TRBV7-3
TGTGCCAGCAGCTTAAGCGGACTAGCGGGGACCTCTACCTACAATGAGCAGTTCTTC
CASSLSGLAGTSTYNEQFF
>TRBJ1-1|NA|NA|TRBV9
TGTGCCAGCAGCGTAGAAACGAGCGGGACGCCTGCTTTCTTT
CASSVETSGTPAFF
>TRBJ1-3|NA|NA|TRBV5-1
TGCGCCAGCAGCTTCACACGGGGCTCTGGAAACACCATATATTTT
CASSFTRGSGNTIYF
>TRBJ1-1|NA|TRBD1|TRBV4-3
TGCGCCAGCAGACTCCGGGACAGGGGATTTTCTGAAGCTTTCTTT
CASRLRDRGFSEAFF
>TRBJ1-2|NA|NA|TRBV28
TGTGCCAGCAATATCGCAGGGAACGATGGCTACACCTTC
CASNIAGNDGYTF
>TRBJ1-1|NA|NA|TRBV19
TGTGCCAGTAGTATTTGGCAGGGTGACACTGAAGCTTTCTTT
CASSIWQGDTEAFF
>TRBJ1-1|once|TRBD1|TRBV9
TGTGCCAGCAGCGTGACAGGGTGGGGTGAAGCTTTCTTT
CASSVTGWGEAFF
>TRBJ2-3|NA|TRBD1|TRBV5-6
TGTGCCAGCAGTGTCGGGACAGGGGGCTGGGATACGCAGTATTTT
CASSVGTGGWDTQYF
>TRBJ1-3|NA|TRBD1|TRBV19
TGTGCCAGTAGTATCCAGGGGGCCAACACCATATATTTT
CASSIQGANTIYF
>TRBJ1-2|NA|NA|TRBV7-9
TGTGCCAGCAGCTTAAAGGGCGGGGGGAGGAACTATGGCTACACCTTC
CASSLKGGGRNYGYTF
>TRBJ2-7|NA|NA|TRBV21-1
TGTGCCAGCAGCAAAGAGACCGGGACAGGGGTACGCTACGAGCAGTACTTC
CASSKETGTGVRYEQYF
>TRBJ2-1|NA|TRBD1|TRBV7-9
TGTGCCAGCAGCTTATCACAATTTGGGACAGGGGTTCAGGATGAGCAGTTCTTC
CASSLSQFGTGVQDEQFF
>TRBJ1-2|NA|NA|TRBV6-5
TGTGCCAGCAGTCCCGAGTCCTTCTATGGCTACACCTTC
CASSPESFYGYTF
>TRBJ2-7|NA|TRBD2|TRBV11-2
TGTGCCAGCAGCTCAGCCCAGGGAGGGACCTACGAGCAGTACTTC
CASSSAQGGTYEQYF
>TRBJ1-1|once|NA|TRBV18
TGTGCCAGCTCACCTGCGAGGGTGGGCACTGAAGCTTTCTTT
CASSPARVGTEAFF
>TRBJ2-4|few|TRBD1|TRBV19
TGTGCCAGTAGTAAGACAGGGAATAACGGCATTCAGTACTTC
CASSKTGNNGIQYF
>TRBJ2-7|NA|TRBD2|TRBV5-4
TGTGCCAGCCGCCAGGGACTAGCGGACGAGCAGTACTTC
CASRQGLADEQYF
>TRBJ2-5|few|TRBD2|TRBV18
TGTGCCAGCTCAATTCTAGCGGCCCAAGAGACCCAGTACTTC
CASSILAAQETQYF
>TRBJ2-7|NA|NA|TRBV7-2
TGTGCCAGCAGCTTAGCCGAGACACTCGAGCAGTACTTC
CASSLAETLEQYF
>TRBJ1-5|NA|NA|TRBV15
TGTGCCACCAGCAGAGATCAGGGTCTCAGCAATCAGCCCCAGCATTTT
CATSRDQGLSNQPQHF
>TRBJ2-7|NA|TRBD2|TRBV19
TGTGCCAGTAGTACCGCGGGGGGGCGCGAGCAGTACTTC
CASSTAGGREQYF
>TRBJ1-6|NA|NA|TRBV4-3
TGCGCCAGCAGCCAAGGCCTACAGGGCTCCTATAATTCACCCCTCCACTTT
CASSQGLQGSYNSPLHF
>TRBJ2-7|NA|NA|TRBV27
TGTGCCAGCAGTTTTGGGGCGTCCTACGAGCAGTACTTC
CASSFGASYEQYF
>TRBJ2-1|NA|TRBD1|TRBV28
TGTGCCAGCGGGGCCGGGACAGGGCCCCTCAATGAGCAGTTCTTC
CASGAGTGPLNEQFF
>TRBJ2-5|NA|NA|TRBV5-4
TGTGCCAGCAGCTTGAAAGGGGGGGTCGAGACCCAGTACTTC
CASSLKGGVETQYF
>TRBJ2-7|NA|NA|TRBV5-1
TGCGCCAGCAGCTTGGTTAGATCCTACGAGCAGTACTTC
CASSLVRSYEQYF
>TRBJ2-5|NA|TRBD2|TRBV7-9
TGTGCCAGCAGCCCCAACGGACTAGCGGGGGTGGGGGAGACCCAGTACTTC
CASSPNGLAGVGETQYF
>TRBJ1-2|NA|TRBD1|TRBV7-2
TGTGCCAGCAGCTTAAGGGGCCGGGACAGGAGATATGGCTACACCTTC
CASSLRGRDRRYGYTF
>TRBJ2-7|NA|NA|TRBV7-6
TGTGCCAGCAGCCCAGACAGGACTCCCTACGAGCAGTACTTC
CASSPDRTPYEQYF
>TRBJ2-1|NA|NA|TRBV20-1
TGCAGTGCTAGCCAGGGTGGTGAGCAGTTCTTC
CSASQGGEQFF
>TRBJ1-5|NA|TRBD1|TRBV7-9
TGTGCCAGCAGCTTGGCACAGGGGGGTAGAAATCAGCCCCAGCATTTT
CASSLAQGGRNQPQHF